Below, one T cell receptor (beta chain) is given with its context. Its antigen is not identified. The data are from a study of CD4 T cells in relation to SARS-CoV-2 and coronaviruses. Study observations and caveats: Samples before the pandemic and after infection were not matched within any donor. The assay detects memory recall responses, not culture-primed primary responses.

In germline, CDR1 is ENHRY, CDR2 SYGVKD. The CDR3 extends over 18 amino acids. V lost 2 bases, J lost 4 bases, and 17 bases stayed unmatched. This table comes from immunoSEQ multiplex PCR, and its TCRdb copy is limited to in-frame clones, with some not included. The sample yields 50,000 to 65,000 clones, just over 90% seen once. The chain uses TRBV10-3 and TRBJ2-7, with 7 bases lining up with TRBD2. Material for sequencing was naive CD4+ T cells from PBMCs. Subset of the sample: naive CD4+ T cells isolated by negative enrichment. The clonotype originates from an adult with COVID-19. The DNA of the CDR3 is TGTGCCATCAGTGAGGCGGGACTAAGCGCTGCAAGACTATACGAGCAGTACTTC. Translating it yields CAISEAGLSAARLYEQYF.